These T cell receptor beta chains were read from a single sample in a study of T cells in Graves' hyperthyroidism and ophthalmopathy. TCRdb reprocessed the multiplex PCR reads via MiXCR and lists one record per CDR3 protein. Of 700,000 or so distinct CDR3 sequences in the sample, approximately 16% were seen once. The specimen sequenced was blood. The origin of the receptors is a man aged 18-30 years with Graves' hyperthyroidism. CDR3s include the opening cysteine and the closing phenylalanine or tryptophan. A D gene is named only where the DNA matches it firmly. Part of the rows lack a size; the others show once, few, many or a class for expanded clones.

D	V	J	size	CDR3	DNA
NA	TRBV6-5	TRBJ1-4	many	CASSYQPGRGEKLFF	TGTGCCAGCAGTTACCAGCCAGGGAGGGGTGAAAAACTGTTTTTT
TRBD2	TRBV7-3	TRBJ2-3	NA	CASSLTGGGSNWDTQYF	TGTGCCAGCAGCTTAACGGGCGGCGGGAGTAACTGGGATACGCAGTATTTT
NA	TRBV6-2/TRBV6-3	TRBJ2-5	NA	CASSYYGATTQYF	TGTGCCAGCAGTTACTACGGAGCGACGACCCAGTACTTC
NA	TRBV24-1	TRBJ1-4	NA	CATSDPSGTGDEKLFF	TGTGCCACCAGTGACCCAAGCGGGACGGGGGATGAAAAACTGTTTTTT
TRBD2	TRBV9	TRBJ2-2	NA	CASSVGGAGDSNTGELFF	TGTGCCAGCAGCGTAGGAGGGGCGGGGGACTCGAACACCGGGGAGCTGTTTTTT
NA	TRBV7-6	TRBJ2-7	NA	CASSLRPHYEQYF	TGTGCCAGCAGCTTAAGACCGCACTACGAGCAGTACTTC
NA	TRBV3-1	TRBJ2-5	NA	CASSQDNSQETQYF	TGTGCCAGCAGCCAAGACAACAGTCAAGAGACCCAGTACTTC
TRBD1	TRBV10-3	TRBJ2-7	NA	CAISPGQGAAYEQYF	TGTGCCATCAGTCCAGGACAGGGGGCAGCCTACGAGCAGTACTTC
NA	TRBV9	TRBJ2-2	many	CASTSGLNTGELFF	TGTGCCAGCACCTCAGGGTTGAACACCGGGGAGCTGTTTTTT
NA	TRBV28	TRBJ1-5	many	CASSFPPGQPQHF	TGTGCCAGCAGTTTTCCCCCGGGTCAGCCCCAGCATTTT
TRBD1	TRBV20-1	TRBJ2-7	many	CSALGQGDEQYF	TGCAGTGCTCTAGGACAGGGCGACGAGCAGTACTTC
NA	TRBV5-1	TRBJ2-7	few	CASSGGPNPYEQYF	TGCGCCAGCAGCGGGGGACCCAACCCCTACGAGCAGTACTTC
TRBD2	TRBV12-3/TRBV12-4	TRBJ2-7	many	CASSHSGRTSWEQYF	TGTGCCAGCAGTCATAGCGGGAGGACAAGCTGGGAGCAGTACTTC
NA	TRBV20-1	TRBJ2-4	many	CSARGQGAKNIQYF	TGCAGTGCTAGAGGGCAGGGGGCCAAAAACATTCAGTACTTC
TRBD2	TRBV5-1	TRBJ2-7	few	CASSMTSASYEQYF	TGCGCCAGCAGCATGACTAGCGCCTCCTACGAGCAGTACTTC
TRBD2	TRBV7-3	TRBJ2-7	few	CASSLIGGSYEQYF	TGTGCCAGCAGCTTAATTGGCGGGAGCTACGAGCAGTACTTC
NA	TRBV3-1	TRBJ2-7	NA	CASSQVGGPPSEQYF	TGTGCCAGCAGCCAAGTAGGGGGACCCCCCAGCGAGCAGTACTTC
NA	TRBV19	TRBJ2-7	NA	CASSIGPGSYEQYF	TGTGCCAGTAGTATAGGTCCGGGATCTTACGAGCAGTACTTC
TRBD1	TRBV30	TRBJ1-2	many	CACPGQGSGYTF	TGTGCCTGCCCGGGACAGGGAAGTGGCTACACCTTC
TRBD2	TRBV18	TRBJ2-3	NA	CASSPTSGITDTQYF	TGTGCCAGCTCACCAACTAGCGGGATTACAGATACGCAGTATTTT
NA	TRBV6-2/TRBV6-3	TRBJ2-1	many	CASSYGSSEQFF	TGTGCCAGCAGTTACGGATCGAGTGAGCAGTTCTTC
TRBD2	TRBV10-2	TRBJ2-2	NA	CASSSGRAGSGGELFF	TGCGCCAGCAGTAGCGGGAGGGCCGGAAGTGGCGGGGAGCTGTTTTTT
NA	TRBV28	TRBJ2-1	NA	CASSLEGNNEQFF	TGTGCCAGCAGTTTGGAAGGGAATAATGAGCAGTTCTTC
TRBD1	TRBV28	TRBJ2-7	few	CASSPRPGQGKNEQYF	TGTGCCAGCAGTCCGCGTCCGGGACAGGGCAAGAACGAGCAGTACTTC
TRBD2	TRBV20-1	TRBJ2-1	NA	CSAPGVSGSVSYNEQFF	TGCAGTGCCCCTGGGGTTAGCGGGAGCGTATCCTACAATGAGCAGTTCTTC
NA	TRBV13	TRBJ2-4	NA	CASRNLGEQNIQYF	TGTGCCAGCAGGAACCTGGGGGAGCAAAACATTCAGTACTTC
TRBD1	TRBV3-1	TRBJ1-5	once	CASSQARDRVPQPQHF	TGTGCCAGCAGCCAAGCTAGGGACAGGGTTCCTCAGCCCCAGCATTTT
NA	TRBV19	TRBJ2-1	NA	CASSTGTGNEQFF	TGTGCCAGTAGCACCGGGACCGGAAATGAGCAGTTCTTC
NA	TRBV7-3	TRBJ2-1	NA	CASSFELVGEQFF	TGTGCCAGCAGCTTTGAACTAGTGGGTGAGCAGTTCTTC
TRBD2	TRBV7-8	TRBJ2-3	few	CASSSYLRGLAGGWAQYF	TGTGCCAGCAGCTCATATCTAAGGGGACTAGCGGGAGGTTGGGCGCAGTATTTT
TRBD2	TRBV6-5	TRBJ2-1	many	CASSYSMGLDVNEQFF	TGTGCCAGCAGTTACTCGATGGGACTAGACGTCAATGAGCAGTTCTTC
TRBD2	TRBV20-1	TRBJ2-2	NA	CSARDPQAGVHTGELFF	TGCAGTGCTAGAGACCCTCAAGCGGGAGTCCACACCGGGGAGCTGTTTTTT
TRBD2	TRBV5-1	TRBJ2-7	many	CASSSTSGNYEQYF	TGCGCCAGCAGTAGTACTAGCGGGAACTACGAGCAGTACTTC